This TCR beta chain was sequenced during a study of cytomegalovirus exposure and HLA in healthy donors. Overall study findings and caveats: A classifier reportedly called cytomegalovirus status with high sensitivity and specificity. The study flagged some 180 TCR beta chains as cytomegalovirus-associated.

Comments on this clone: Antigen specificity is unknown.

The donors were members of the approximately 120-subject validation cohort (separate from the approximately 670-subject first cohort). Profiled with immunoSEQ multiplex PCR; TCRdb holds only in-frame clones, not every one. This repertoire shows approximately 70,000 clones, around 95% found once; its top ten account for about 0.63%. The source of this sequence is a woman aged 18-29 years in good health and CMV-seronegative. The specimen was PBMCs.

CDR3 in DNA: TGCGCCAGCAGCCAGATTACTAGCGGGGGGGGGAACACCGGGGAGCTGTTTTTT. As protein: CASSQITSGGGNTGELFF. The chain is built from TRBV4-1 and TRBJ2-2, with 13 bases that match TRBD2. Germline V lookup: CDR1 MGHRA, CDR2 YSYEKL. The junction had 5 bases not matched to a gene; V was cut back by 3 bases and J by 1 base. The CDR3 spans 18 residues.